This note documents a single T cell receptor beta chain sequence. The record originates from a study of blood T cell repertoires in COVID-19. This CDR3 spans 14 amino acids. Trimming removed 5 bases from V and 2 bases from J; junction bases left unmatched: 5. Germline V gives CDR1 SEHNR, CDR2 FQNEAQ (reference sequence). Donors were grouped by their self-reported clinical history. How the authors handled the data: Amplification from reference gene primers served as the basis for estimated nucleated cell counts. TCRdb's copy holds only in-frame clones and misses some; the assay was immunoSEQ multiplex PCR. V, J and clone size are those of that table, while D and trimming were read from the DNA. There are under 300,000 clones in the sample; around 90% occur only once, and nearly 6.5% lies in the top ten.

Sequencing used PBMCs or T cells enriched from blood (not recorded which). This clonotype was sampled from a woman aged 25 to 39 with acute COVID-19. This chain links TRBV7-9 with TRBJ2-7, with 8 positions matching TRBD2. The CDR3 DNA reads TGTGCCAGCAGCCCAAGCGGGAGTCCCTACGAGCAGTACTTC. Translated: CASSPSGSPYEQYF. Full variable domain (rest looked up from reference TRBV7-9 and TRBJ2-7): DTGVSQNPRHKITKRGQNVTFRCDPISEHNRLYWYRQTLGQGPEFLTYFQNEAQLEKSRLLSDRFSAERPKGSFSTLEIQRTEQGDSAMYLCASSPSGSPYEQYFGPGTRLTVT.